The 2 T cell receptor beta chains reported below all come from one sample, sequenced in a study of molecular identifiers for immune sequencing clone quantification (dated by TCRdb to about 2018). Library construction relied on PCR. Sequencing used a NextSeq 500. TCRdb reworked the public reads: Q25 trimming with fastp, MiXCR clone assembly, productive beta chains retained. Here each entry gathers all rows of one CDR3 protein and keeps the most common genes and DNA. The sample table holds hundreds of thousands of distinct CDR3 sequences, of which around 25% were seen once. The biggest ten clones account for 0.75% to 0.8% of the sample. Material: naive CD8+ T cells from blood, with Jurkat cell RNA spiked in. Reading the label with the study, this specimen's cell subset or site is: FACS-sorted CD8+CD4-CCR7+CD45RA+ naive T cells. These receptors originate from a human donor in good health. Some libraries in this study had Jurkat cell RNA spiked in.

V and J are TRBV4-3 and TRBJ2-5, with 11 positions matching TRBD2. V shed 1 base, J shed 1 base, and the junction held 17 bases outside the gene matches. Per the germline V gene, CDR1 is LGHNA and CDR2 is YSLEER. There are 21 residues in the CDR3. CDR3 nucleotides: TGCGCCAGCAGCCAAGCCCCAAGGGGGGAAGTACTAGCGGGGGTCCAAGAGACCCAGTACTTC. It encodes CASSQAPRGEVLAGVQETQYF.

This chain links TRBV7-9 with TRBJ2-7; TRBD1 or TRBD2 may be the D gene (6 bases each). Germline V gene data show CDR1 as SEHNR and CDR2 as FQNEAQ (reference sequence). Between the trimmed V and J ends, which lost 1 base and 1 base, there was a span of 23 bases. The CDR3 is 19 residues long. CDR3 residues: CASSLVVKASTGGSYEQYF. The CDR3 DNA is TGTGCCAGCAGCTTAGTTGTCAAAGCCTCGACAGGAGGGTCCTACGAGCAGTACTTC. The full variable domain, its missing parts supplied by reference TRBV7-9 and TRBJ2-7, is DTGVSQNPRHKITKRGQNVTFRCDPISEHNRLYWYRQTLGQGPEFLTYFQNEAQLEKSRLLSDRFSAERPKGSFSTLEIQRTEQGDSAMYLCASSLVVKASTGGSYEQYFGPGTRLTVT.